These 32 T cell receptor beta chains share one sample of origin, sequenced in a study of PD-1 blockade in classical Hodgkin lymphoma. The time point denotes: cycle 4 day 1 (C4D1), after more than 5 weeks of nivolumab. Each patient's relapse followed autologous stem cell transplantation, and brentuximab vedotin exposure varied. The assay was immunoSEQ multiplex PCR, and TCRdb's table has in-frame clones only and misses some. The sample shows around 45,000 clones, around four fifths of them seen only once. Here the sequenced sample was peripheral blood mononuclear cells (PBMCs), taken before the fourth cycle of nivolumab. These receptors originate from a human donor with classical Hodgkin lymphoma.

The chain recombines TRBV4-2 with TRBJ1-2, with D perhaps matching TRBD1 (5 bases). Germline V lookup: CDR1 LGHNA, CDR2 YNFKEQ. This CDR3 is built from 15 residues. Trimming stripped 1 base from V and 8 bases from J, with 17 bases between. CDR3 sequence reads: CASSQVGDSRPGYTF. In DNA, the CDR3 is TGTGCCAGCAGCCAAGTCGGTGACAGCCGTCCCGGCTACACCTTC.

This clone was seen once. The chain has TRBV29-1 and TRBJ1-1, with 12 bases matching TRBD1. CDR3 length: 16 residues. The V gene's germline CDR1 is SQVTM and CDR2 ANQGSEA. Trimming cost V 1 base and J 4 bases; bases outside gene matches: 7. CDR3 bases: TGCAGCGTTGAAGGCCTCCGGGACAGGGGGCCCACTGAAGCTTTCTTT. Translation: CSVEGLRDRGPTEAFF.

This clone showed up just once. V gene TRBV6-5 combines with J gene TRBJ1-1; a weak D match, TRBD1 (5 bases). The V and J ends lost 8 bases and 8 bases respectively, with 21 bases between them. This CDR3 has 14 amino acids. The V gene's germline CDR1 is MNHEY and CDR2 SVGAGI. The CDR3 is CASVAGGGIQEAFF. In nucleotides, the CDR3 is TGTGCCAGCGTAGCGGGGGGGGGAATTCAAGAAGCTTTCTTT.

The chain employs TRBV7-9 and TRBJ2-1; a possible D gene is TRBD1 (7 bases). V was pared by 10 bases and J by 4 bases, with 26 bases between. CDR1 SEHNR and CDR2 FQNEAQ come from the germline V gene (reference sequence). The CDR3 spans 17 residues. DNA for the CDR3: TGTGCCACAAACGAGTGGAGGGGGACAGACCGATACAATGAGCAGTTCTTC. Translating it yields CATNEWRGTDRYNEQFF. Complete variable domain (other parts from reference TRBV7-9 and TRBJ2-1): DTGVSQNPRHKITKRGQNVTFRCDPISEHNRLYWYRQTLGQGPEFLTYFQNEAQLEKSRLLSDRFSAERPKGSFSTLEIQRTEQGDSAMYLCATNEWRGTDRYNEQFFGPGTRLTVL.

The chain employs TRBV18 and TRBJ2-2, with D unresolved. Germline loops: CDR1 KGHSH, CDR2 LQKENI. The CDR3 totals 12 residues. The V gene lost 0 bases and the J gene lost 6 bases, with 2 bases spanning the gap. CDR3 nucleotides: TGTGCCAGCTCACCACCGTCCGGGGAGCTGTTTTTT. It yields the protein CASSPPSGELFF.

V and J are TRBV21-1 and TRBJ1-2; TRBD1 is the table's D call, not checked against the DNA. TRBV21-1 is labeled a pseudogene. This CDR3 spans 15 amino acids. The CDR3 region is CASSKLRDRAAGYTF. CDR3 DNA sequence: TGTGCCAGCAGCAAATTACGGGACAGGGCTGCTGGCTACACCTTC.

This rearrangement joins TRBV4-3 to TRBJ1-3; unclear D gene. The V end lost 1 base, the J end lost 2 bases, and 3 bases lay between the germline ends. Germline V CDR1 and CDR2: LGHNA, YSLEER. The CDR3 length is 13 residues. DNA for the CDR3: TGCGCCAGCAGCCAAGTTCCTGGAAACACCATATATTTT. This gives the protein CASSQVPGNTIYF.

This clone was observed a handful of times. This rearrangement joins TRBV7-9 to TRBJ1-5; no reliable D call. Germline V CDR1 and CDR2: SEHNR, FQNEAQ (reference sequence). The CDR3 spans 13 residues. Trimming removed 2 bases from V and 5 bases from J, with 7 bases in between. The CDR3 DNA follows: TGTGCCAGCAGCTTATTCGGAGATCAGCCCCAGCATTTT. Protein: CASSLFGDQPQHF.

The V gene is TRBV10-3, the J gene TRBJ1-1; D is unresolved. The CDR3 has 13 amino acids. Trimming took 11 bases from V and 0 from J, leaving 13 bases between them. Germline CDR1 ENHRY, CDR2 SYGVKD. CDR3 DNA sequence: TGTGCCGTACAGACAACTATGAACACTGAAGCTTTCTTT. Its translation: CAVQTTMNTEAFF.

V and J are TRBV28 and TRBJ1-6, with 7 bases that match TRBD1. J gave up 10 bases and V 3 bases, and 6 bases lay outside the gene matches. The CDR3 runs to 14 residues. From germline, CDR1 is MDHEN and CDR2 SYDVKM. CDR3 nucleotides: TGTGCCAGCAGTTTGGGAGGGGGCCTCTCACCCCTCCACTTT. Translated, it gives CASSLGGGLSPLHF.

This chain links TRBV5-4 with TRBJ2-7; maybe TRBD1 (6 bases). The germline V gene has CDR1 SGHNT and CDR2 YYREEE (reference sequence). V lost 4 bases and J 3 bases, leaving 20 bases between the germline ends. This CDR3 is 16 amino acids long. The DNA for the CDR3 is TGTGCCAGCAGCCCGGGTGGGGGCACGGCTCTCTACGAGCAGTACTTC. Protein sequence: CASSPGGGTALYEQYF.

V gene TRBV5-1 combines with J gene TRBJ2-3, with a weak D call TRBD2 (6 bases). V lost 2 bases to trimming and J lost 0 bases, with 7 bases between them. CDR3 length: 14 amino acids. The germline V gene encodes CDR1 SGHRS and CDR2 YFSETQ. The CDR3 sequence is CASSLGTSTDTQYF. The DNA of the CDR3 is TGCGCCAGCAGCTTAGGGACTAGCACAGATACGCAGTATTTT.

The V gene is TRBV9, the J gene TRBJ1-1; D is ambiguous. Germline CDR1 and CDR2: SGDLS and YYNGEE. Trimming cost V 0 bases and J 1 base, with 7 bases left between them. The CDR3 contains 14 residues. The CDR3 region has the DNA TGTGCCAGCAGCGTAGGGGCGGGGAACACTGAAGCTTTCTTT. Translating it yields CASSVGAGNTEAFF.

This clone was recorded a few times. J is TRBJ2-4 and V is TRBV2; no definite D call. Trimming left V 3 bases short and J 13 bases short, with 10 bases between. CDR3 length: 11 amino acids. Germline V lookup: CDR1 SNHLY, CDR2 FYNNEI. The CDR3 spells CASSEDPRQYF. The CDR3 DNA sequence: TGTGCCAGCAGTGAGGACCCTCGGCAGTACTTC.

This clone showed up just once. The rearrangement uses TRBV28 and TRBJ1-1; D ambiguous. Germline loops: CDR1 MDHEN, CDR2 SYDVKM. CDR3 length equals 12 residues. Trimming removed 8 bases from V and 4 bases from J, with 11 bases in between. CDR3: CASRYLGTEAFF. The CDR3 DNA reads as TGTGCCAGCCGTTATTTGGGCACTGAAGCTTTCTTT.

This chain uses TRBV19 with TRBJ2-1; 10 bases fit TRBD1. This CDR3 comprises 15 residues. Germline loops: CDR1 LNHDA, CDR2 SQIVND (reference sequence). After removal of 6 bases from V and 8 bases from J, the junction contained 10 bases not matched to a gene. The CDR3 sequence is CASRTRTGGIYEQFF. The CDR3 DNA follows: TGTGCCAGTAGAACGAGGACAGGGGGAATTTATGAGCAGTTCTTC. The whole variable domain, remainder taken from reference TRBV19 and TRBJ2-1, is DGGITQSPKYLFRKEGQNVTLSCEQNLNHDAMYWYRQDPGQGLRLIYYSQIVNDFQKGDIAEGYSVSREKKESFPLTVTSAQKNPTAFYLCASRTRTGGIYEQFFGPGTRLTVL.

The gene calls are TRBV19 and TRBJ1-5; D not certain. CDR3 length: 12 amino acids. Germline values: CDR1 LNHDA, CDR2 SQIVND (reference sequence). V lost 4 bases and J lost 11, with 12 bases in between. This CDR3 is CASSTGSQAQHF. DNA for the CDR3: TGTGCCAGTAGTACGGGCTCACAAGCCCAGCATTTT.

V usage is TRBV18 and J usage is TRBJ1-1; 7 bases align to TRBD1. This CDR3 has 14 amino acids. Per the germline V gene, CDR1 is KGHSH and CDR2 is LQKENI. With V trimmed by 4 bases and J by 1 base, 3 bases remained unmatched. CDR3 sequence: CASSRRDRNTEAFF. Written as DNA, the CDR3 is TGTGCCAGCTCACGTAGGGACAGGAACACTGAAGCTTTCTTT. Full variable domain (outside the CDR3, taken from reference TRBV18 and TRBJ1-1): NAGVMQNPRHLVRRRGQEARLRCSPMKGHSHVYWYRQLPEEGLKFMVYLQKENIIDESGMPKERFSAEFPKEGPSILRIQQVVRGDSAAYFCASSRRDRNTEAFFGQGTRLTVV.

This chain links TRBV2 with TRBJ1-6; the D gene is possibly TRBD1 (5 bases). This CDR3 is built from 15 residues. V was clipped by 11 bases and J by 0 bases, with 14 bases between them. Germline V gives CDR1 SNHLY, CDR2 FYNNEI. Written as DNA, the CDR3 is TGTGCCCTCCGGGGGGGGAGCTCCTATAATTCACCCCTCCACTTT. Its translation: CALRGGSSYNSPLHF.

V usage is TRBV28 and J usage is TRBJ1-1; 7 bases match TRBD1. There are 14 residues in the CDR3. Trimming at V came to 5 bases and at J to 5 bases, leaving 8 bases not matched to a gene. Germline assignment: CDR1 MDHEN and CDR2 SYDVKM. CDR3 residues: CASSPPGQRTEAFF. Written as DNA, the CDR3 is TGTGCCAGCAGTCCTCCGGGACAGAGAACTGAAGCTTTCTTT.

The sample holds one count of this clone. The chain combines TRBV11-2 with TRBJ2-7, with D perhaps TRBD2 (5 bases). Germline V lookup: CDR1 SGHAT, CDR2 FQNNGV. Trimming cost V 5 bases and J 0 bases, with 14 bases left between them. CDR3 size: 15 residues. The CDR3 here is CASSRDRVNSYEQYF. The CDR3 DNA reads as TGTGCCAGCAGCCGGGATCGGGTGAACTCCTACGAGCAGTACTTC.

J is TRBJ1-1 and V is TRBV29-1; D unresolved. Trimming removed 8 bases at V and 4 bases at J, with 11 bases between. Germline V gene lookup returns CDR1 SQVTM and CDR2 ANQGSEA. The length of the CDR3 is 11 residues. CDR3 sequence (DNA): TGCAGCCCCTGGATAGTCACTGAAGCTTTCTTT. This translates into CSPWIVTEAFF.

This chain connects TRBV7-2 to TRBJ1-5; D remains ambiguous. The V end lost 1 base, the J end lost 6 bases, and 7 bases lay between the germline ends. This CDR3 spans 13 amino acids. Germline V gene sequence: CDR1 SGHTA, CDR2 FQGNSA. The CDR3 protein is CASSLGWGQPQHF. CDR3 coding DNA: TGTGCCAGCAGCTTAGGGTGGGGTCAGCCCCAGCATTTT.

The chain uses TRBV4-1 and TRBJ1-2, with D hard to call. The CDR3 totals 14 residues. V dropped 0 bases and J dropped 3 bases, with 8 bases sitting between them. CDR1 MGHRA and CDR2 YSYEKL come from the germline V gene. This CDR3 reads CASSQDERDYGYTF. The CDR3 DNA follows: TGCGCCAGCAGCCAAGATGAAAGGGACTATGGCTACACCTTC.

The rearrangement links TRBV19 to TRBJ2-7; 8 nucleotides align to TRBD1. The CDR3 consists of 14 residues. V shed 4 bases and J 7 bases; nucleotides not matched to a gene: 9. From germline, CDR1 is LNHDA and CDR2 SQIVND (reference sequence). The CDR3 protein is CASSTQDREGEQYF. CDR3 DNA: TGTGCCAGTAGTACCCAGGACAGGGAAGGTGAGCAGTACTTC.

This clone has at least ten counts. J is TRBJ1-2 and V is TRBV4-2; D may be TRBD1 (6 bases). Germline V lookup: CDR1 LGHNA, CDR2 YNFKEQ. Trimming shortened V by 4 bases and J by 6 bases, and 15 bases separated the two germline ends. This CDR3 comprises 14 residues. The CDR3 loop is CASSLGGQHDGYTF. The DNA for the CDR3 is TGTGCCAGCAGCCTCGGGGGGCAGCATGATGGCTACACCTTC.

This clone was counted only a few times. The CDR3 nucleotides read TGTGCCAGCAGTTCTCAACGGGGGGCGCGTGGCTACACCTTC. Translated, it gives CASSSQRGARGYTF. The rearrangement joins TRBV27 to TRBJ1-2; D may be TRBD1 (6 bases). The V and J ends lost 4 bases and 7 bases respectively, with 16 bases between them. The CDR3 is 14 amino acids. Germline V gene data show CDR1 as MNHEY and CDR2 as SMNVEV (reference sequence).

The table lists this clone with a few counts. The chain combines TRBV5-1 with TRBJ2-1; TRBD2 matches 7 bases. Unmatched junction bases numbered 14, after V lost 5 bases and J lost 3 bases. The CDR3 is made up of 17 amino acids. CDR1 is SGHRS, CDR2 YFSETQ, per germline. CDR3 region: CASSKSGERDFYNEQFF. CDR3 nucleotides: TGCGCCAGCAGTAAAAGCGGGGAGAGAGACTTCTACAATGAGCAGTTCTTC.

The V gene is TRBV11-2, the J gene TRBJ1-2; no reliable D call. CDR1 and CDR2 (germline): SGHAT, FQNNGV. This CDR3 is built from 13 residues. V shed 2 bases and J shed 1 base, with 5 bases lying between them. Here the CDR3 reads CASSLWGNYGYTF. In nucleotides, the CDR3 is TGTGCCAGCAGCTTATGGGGTAACTATGGCTACACCTTC.

This clone was seen just once. The V and J genes are TRBV7-2 and TRBJ2-2; 9 bases match TRBD2. The length of the CDR3 is 17 residues. Looked up from germline, CDR1 is SGHTA and CDR2 is FQGNSA. Germline trimming cut 2 bases from V and 4 bases from J; bases unmatched to any gene: 8. The CDR3 sequence: CASSLTAAGGPTGELFF. CDR3 sequence (DNA): TGTGCCAGCAGCTTAACCGCCGCGGGGGGGCCCACCGGGGAGCTGTTTTTT.

This clone was recorded only once. The V gene is TRBV29-1, the J gene TRBJ2-7; no reliable D call. The length of the CDR3 is 14 residues. V lost 0 bases and J 6 bases, leaving 15 bases between the germline ends. Germline V CDR1 and CDR2: SQVTM, ANQGSEA. The CDR3 nucleotides are TGCAGCGTTGAAGAAGTGAACGGTGGTTTCGAGCAGTACTTC. Encoded protein: CSVEEVNGGFEQYF.

The chain recombines TRBV28 with TRBJ2-6; D gene ambiguous. Trimming took off 3 bases at V and 2 bases at J, with 5 bases between the two ends. The CDR3 covers 14 residues. CDR1 and CDR2 from the germline V gene are MDHEN and SYDVKM. CDR3 residues: CASSLSPGANVLTF. The DNA for the CDR3 is TGTGCCAGCAGTTTGTCTCCTGGGGCCAACGTCCTGACTTTC.